The clone carrying this TCR beta chain was seen a single time. Antigen unknown. This sample is drawn from a study of OX40 agonist ivuxolimab in advanced cancers. Study-wide results and limits: Partial responders receiving 0.1-3.0 mg/kg showed among the lowest clonal expansion.

Trimming took 4 bases from V and 3 from J, leaving 10 bases between them. From germline, CDR1 is SNHLY and CDR2 FYNNEI. The length of the CDR3 is 13 residues. TCRdb keeps only in-frame clones here, not all; method: immunoSEQ multiplex PCR. This sample has approximately 84,000 clones, with roughly 90% found just once. The clonotype originates from an adult with an advanced solid tumor such as melanoma, head and neck, liver or kidney cancer. Sequences were derived from CD4+ or CD8+ T cells sorted from blood, sampled in a trial of the OX40 agonist ivuxolimab. The chain is built from TRBV2 and TRBJ2-7; D remains unclear. CDR3 residues: CASSVNRHYEQYF. The CDR3 bases are TGTGCCAGCAGTGTTAACAGACACTACGAGCAGTACTTC. The full variable domain, with the rest looked up from reference TRBV2 and TRBJ2-7, is EPEVTQTPSHQVTQMGQEVILRCVPISNHLYFYWYRQILGQKVEFLVSFYNNEISEKSEIFDDQFSVERPDGSNFTLKIRSTKLEDSAMYFCASSVNRHYEQYFGPGTRLTVT.